The clone carrying this T cell receptor beta chain was seen only a few times. Its antigen remains unknown. This record comes from a study of T-cell memory formation after mild COVID-19. This CDR3 comprises 15 residues. Germline CDR1 SGHDN, CDR2 FVKESK. Trimming left V 1 base short and J 2 bases short, with 9 bases between. Findings and limits, study-wide: Clones that shrank (day 15 to 85) were balanced CD4/CD8, whereas later expanders leaned CD4+.

TCRdb independently ran MiXCR on the 5' RACE reads; one entry per CDR3 protein. The sample includes 400,000 to 500,000 distinct CDR3 sequences, about 20% of them seen just once. Sequencing used PBMCs or a T cell subset sorted from them (not recorded which). The gene calls are TRBV14 and TRBJ2-1; D not certain. This clonotype was sampled from a man aged 18-30 years who had mild COVID-19 (a few samples of this study predate the infection). Cell type and time point are not known. CDR3 amino acids: CASSQGGSTYNEQFF. CDR3 bases: TGTGCCAGCAGCCAAGGTGGCAGCACCTACAATGAGCAGTTCTTC. The variable domain in full, with the rest retrieved from reference TRBV14 and TRBJ2-1, is EAGVTQFPSHSVIEKGQTVTLRCDPISGHDNLYWYRRVMGKEIKFLLHFVKESKQDESGMPNNRFLAERTGGTYSTLKVQPAELEDSGVYFCASSQGGSTYNEQFFGPGTRLTVL.